This T cell receptor (beta chain) was recorded in a study of blood T cell repertoires in COVID-19. Study summary: Collection of acute and convalescent COVID-19 samples took place in the United States, Italy and Spain. Sources were T cells, B-cell-depleted T cells, or PBMCs; the material itself was cDNA or gDNA.

As handled by the study authors: By means of reference gene primer amplification, nucleated cell counts were estimated. Using immunoSEQ multiplex PCR, the repertoire was profiled, and TCRdb retains in-frame clones only, with some absent. V, J and clone size derive from that table, while D and trimming were established from the DNA sequence. Here the sample spans 250,000 or so clones, 84% being singletons. Recruitment covered about two dozen US areas and drew participants whose ages spanned roughly 18 to 100 years. Germline CDR1 is LGHNA and CDR2 is YNFKEQ. The CDR3 loop spans 17 amino acids. Trimming took off 0 bases at V and 3 bases at J, with 15 bases between the two ends.

What was sequenced was PBMCs or T cells enriched from blood (not recorded which). V usage is TRBV4-2 and J usage is TRBJ1-5, with D maybe TRBD1 (6 bases). This sequence originates from a man between 60 and 70 years old who had recovered from COVID-19. The chain's CDR3 is CASSQDPGRGYNQPQHF. In DNA, the CDR3 is TGTGCCAGCAGCCAAGATCCCGGCAGGGGTTACAATCAGCCCCAGCATTTT.